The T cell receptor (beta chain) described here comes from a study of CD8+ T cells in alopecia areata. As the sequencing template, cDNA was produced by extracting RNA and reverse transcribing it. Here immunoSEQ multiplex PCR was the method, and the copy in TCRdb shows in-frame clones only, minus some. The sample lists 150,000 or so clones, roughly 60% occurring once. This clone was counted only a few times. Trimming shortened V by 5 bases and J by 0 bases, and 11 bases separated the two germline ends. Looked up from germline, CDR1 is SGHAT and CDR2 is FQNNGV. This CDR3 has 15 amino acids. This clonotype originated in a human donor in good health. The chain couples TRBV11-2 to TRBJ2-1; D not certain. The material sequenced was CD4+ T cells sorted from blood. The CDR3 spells CASSRGTYSYNEQFF. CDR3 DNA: TGTGCCAGCAGCCGCGGAACTTACTCCTACAATGAGCAGTTCTTC. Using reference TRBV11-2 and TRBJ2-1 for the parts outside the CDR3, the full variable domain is EAGVAQSPRYKIIEKRQSVAFWCNPISGHATLYWYQQILGQGPKLLIQFQNNGVVDDSQLPKDRFSAERLKGVDSTLKIQPAKLEDSAVYLCASSRGTYSYNEQFFGPGTRLTVL.